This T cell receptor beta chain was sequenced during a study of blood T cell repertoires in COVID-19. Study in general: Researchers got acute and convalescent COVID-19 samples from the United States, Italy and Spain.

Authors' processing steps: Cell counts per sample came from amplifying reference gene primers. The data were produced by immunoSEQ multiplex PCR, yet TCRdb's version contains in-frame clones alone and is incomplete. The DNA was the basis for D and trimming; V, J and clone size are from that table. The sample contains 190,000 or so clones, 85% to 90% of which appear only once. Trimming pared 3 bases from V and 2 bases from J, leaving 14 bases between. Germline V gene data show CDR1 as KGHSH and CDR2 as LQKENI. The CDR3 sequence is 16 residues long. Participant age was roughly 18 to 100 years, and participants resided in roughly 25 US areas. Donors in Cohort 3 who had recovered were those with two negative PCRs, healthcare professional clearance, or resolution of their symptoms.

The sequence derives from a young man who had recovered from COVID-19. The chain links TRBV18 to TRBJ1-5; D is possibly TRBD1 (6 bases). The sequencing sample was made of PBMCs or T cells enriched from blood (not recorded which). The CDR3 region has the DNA TGTGCCAGCTCACCCATACAGGGTATTGGCAATCAGCCCCAGCATTTT. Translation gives CASSPIQGIGNQPQHF.